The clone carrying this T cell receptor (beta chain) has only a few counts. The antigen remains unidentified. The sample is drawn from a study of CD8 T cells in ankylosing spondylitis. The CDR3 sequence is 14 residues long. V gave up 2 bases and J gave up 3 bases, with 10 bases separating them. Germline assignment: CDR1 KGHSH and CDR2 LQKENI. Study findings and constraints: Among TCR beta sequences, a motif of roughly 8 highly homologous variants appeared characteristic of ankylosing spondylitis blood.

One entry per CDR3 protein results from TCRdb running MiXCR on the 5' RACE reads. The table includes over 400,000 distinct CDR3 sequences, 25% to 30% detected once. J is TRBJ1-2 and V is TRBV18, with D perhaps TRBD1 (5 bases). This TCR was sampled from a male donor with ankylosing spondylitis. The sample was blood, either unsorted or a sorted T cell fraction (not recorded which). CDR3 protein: CASSPSGFDYGYTF. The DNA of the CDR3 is TGTGCCAGCTCACCATCAGGGTTTGACTATGGCTACACCTTC.